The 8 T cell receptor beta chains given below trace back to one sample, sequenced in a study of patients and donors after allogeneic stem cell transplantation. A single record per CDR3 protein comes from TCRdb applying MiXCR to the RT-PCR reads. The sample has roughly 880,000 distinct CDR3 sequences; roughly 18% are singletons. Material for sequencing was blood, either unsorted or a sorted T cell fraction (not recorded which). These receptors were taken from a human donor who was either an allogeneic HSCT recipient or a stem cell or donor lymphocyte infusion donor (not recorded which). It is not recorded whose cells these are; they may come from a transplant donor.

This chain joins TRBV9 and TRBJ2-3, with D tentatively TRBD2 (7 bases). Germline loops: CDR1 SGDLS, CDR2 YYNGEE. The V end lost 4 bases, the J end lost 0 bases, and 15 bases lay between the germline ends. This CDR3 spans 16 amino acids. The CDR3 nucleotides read TGTGCCAGCAGCTCTAGTGGGGGGGGCAGCACAGATACGCAGTATTTT. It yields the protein CASSSSGGGSTDTQYF.

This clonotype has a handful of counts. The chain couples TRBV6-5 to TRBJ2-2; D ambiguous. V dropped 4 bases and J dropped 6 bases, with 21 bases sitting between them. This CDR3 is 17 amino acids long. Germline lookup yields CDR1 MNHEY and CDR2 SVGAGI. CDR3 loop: CASSFQTRATQPGELFF. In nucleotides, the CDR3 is TGTGCCAGCAGTTTTCAAACCCGGGCCACGCAACCCGGGGAGCTGTTTTTT.

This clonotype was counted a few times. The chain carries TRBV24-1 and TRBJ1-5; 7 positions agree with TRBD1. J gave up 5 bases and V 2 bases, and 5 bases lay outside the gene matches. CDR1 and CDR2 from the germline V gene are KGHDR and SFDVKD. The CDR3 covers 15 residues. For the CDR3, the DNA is TGTGCCACCAGTGATTCAAGGGGGCTGGATCAGCCCCAGCATTTT. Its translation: CATSDSRGLDQPQHF.

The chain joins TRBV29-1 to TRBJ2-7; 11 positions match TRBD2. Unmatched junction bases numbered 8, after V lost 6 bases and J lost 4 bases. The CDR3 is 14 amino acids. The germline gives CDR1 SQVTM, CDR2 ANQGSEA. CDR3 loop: CSVRLAGGRYEQYF. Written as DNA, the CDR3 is TGCAGCGTACGGCTAGCGGGGGGCCGATACGAGCAGTACTTC.

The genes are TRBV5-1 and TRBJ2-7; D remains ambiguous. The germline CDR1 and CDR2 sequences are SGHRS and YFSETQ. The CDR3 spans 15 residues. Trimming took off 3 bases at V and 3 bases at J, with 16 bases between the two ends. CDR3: CASSWTGQAFYEQYF. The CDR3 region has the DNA TGCGCCAGCAGCTGGACGGGTCAGGCCTTCTACGAGCAGTACTTC.

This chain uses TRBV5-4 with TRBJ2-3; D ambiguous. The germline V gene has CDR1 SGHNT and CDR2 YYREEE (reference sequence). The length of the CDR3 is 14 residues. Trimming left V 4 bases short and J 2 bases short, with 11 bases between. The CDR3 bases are TGTGCCAGCAGCGATTTTGTTGACACAGATACGCAGTATTTT. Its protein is CASSDFVDTDTQYF.

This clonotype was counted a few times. In DNA form, the CDR3 reads TGTGCCAGCAGATCAGGGGGGACAGGGGCATCTGAAGCTTTCTTT. This codes for CASRSGGTGASEAFF. The rearrangement joins TRBV25-1 to TRBJ1-1; 10 positions match TRBD1. The ends lost 6 bases at V and 6 bases at J; junction bases unmatched: 10. The germline V gene has CDR1 MGHDK and CDR2 SYGVNS. This CDR3 has 15 residues.

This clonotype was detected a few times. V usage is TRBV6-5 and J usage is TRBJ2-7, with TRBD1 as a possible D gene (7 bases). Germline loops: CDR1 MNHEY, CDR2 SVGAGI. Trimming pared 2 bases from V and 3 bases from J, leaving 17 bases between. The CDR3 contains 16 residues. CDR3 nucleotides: TGTGCCAGCAGTTACCGCCGGCGGGGACAGCGCTACGAGCAGTACTTC. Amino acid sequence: CASSYRRRGQRYEQYF.